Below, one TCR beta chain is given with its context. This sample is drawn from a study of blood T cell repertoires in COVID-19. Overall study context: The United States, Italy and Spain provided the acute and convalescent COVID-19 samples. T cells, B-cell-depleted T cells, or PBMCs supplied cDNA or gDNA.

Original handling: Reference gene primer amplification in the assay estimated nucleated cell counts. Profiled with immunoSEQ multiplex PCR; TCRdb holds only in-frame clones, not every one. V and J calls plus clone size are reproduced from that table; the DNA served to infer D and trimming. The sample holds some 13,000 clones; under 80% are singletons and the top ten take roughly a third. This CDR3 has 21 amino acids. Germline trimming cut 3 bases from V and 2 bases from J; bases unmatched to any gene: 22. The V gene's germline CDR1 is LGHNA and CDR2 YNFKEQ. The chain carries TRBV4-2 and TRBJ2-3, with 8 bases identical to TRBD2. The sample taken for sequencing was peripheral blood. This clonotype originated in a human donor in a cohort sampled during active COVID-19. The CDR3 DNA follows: TGTGCCAGCAGCCACCTCGTGTCCAGATTAGGCGGGGGGAAAAACACAGATACGCAGTATTTT. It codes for CASSHLVSRLGGGKNTDTQYF.